A selection of T cell receptor beta chains follows, all from one sample in a study of T-cell memory formation after mild COVID-19. Via MiXCR, TCRdb re-called the 5' RACE reads, giving one row per CDR3 protein. The sample consists of 15,000 to 20,000 distinct CDR3 sequences, more than 20% of them appearing once. The sequencing sample was made of PBMCs or a T cell subset sorted from them (not recorded which). These receptor sequences come from a man in his late teens or twenties who had mild COVID-19 (a few samples of this study predate the infection). Cell type and time point are not known. The CDR3 runs from the conserved cysteine through the conserved F or W. Fields, in order: V gene, J gene, clone size, D gene, CDR3 DNA, CDR3 protein. A D gene is named only where the DNA matches it firmly. Rows give clone size only sometimes, using once, few, many, or a class for an expanded clone.

>TRBV7-2|TRBJ2-1|.|TRBD2
TGTGCCAGCAGCGCTTCACCGGGACTACCTTCCTACAATGAGCAGTTCTTC
CASSASPGLPSYNEQFF
>TRBV4-1|TRBJ1-1|many|.
TGCGCCAGCAGCCAATGGAGGGAGGGCACTGAAGCTTTCTTT
CASSQWREGTEAFF
>TRBV27|TRBJ2-7|many|TRBD1
TGTGCCACCTCCACCGGGGACAGGGGACACGAGCAGTACTTC
CATSTGDRGHEQYF
>TRBV12-5|TRBJ2-5|few|.
TGTGCTAGTGGTTTTCAAGAGACCCAGTACTTC
CASGFQETQYF
>TRBV14|TRBJ1-1|.|.
TGTGCCAGCAGCCAATTCTATGGATTCAACACTGAAGCTTTCTTT
CASSQFYGFNTEAFF
>TRBV6-2/TRBV6-3|TRBJ1-1|once|.
TGTGCCAGCAGTTTCGGACCAGAGAGGTTCTTT
CASSFGPERFF
>TRBV5-1|TRBJ2-3|many|.
TGCGCCAGCAGCTGGTACAGGGGCCCATCGCCGGGGGACCGCACAGATACGCAGTATTTT
CASSWYRGPSPGDRTDTQYF
>TRBV7-9|TRBJ2-1|many|.
TGTGCCAGTACGGTGGGGTCCTACAATGAGCAGTTCTTC
CASTVGSYNEQFF
>TRBV28|TRBJ1-1|many|.
TGTGCCAGCAGGCCCGATCGCCACCGCCTTGATCTGGGCACTGAAGCTTTCTTT
CASRPDRHRLDLGTEAFF
>TRBV4-1|TRBJ2-7|.|.
TGCGCCAGCAGCCTCCGACTTTCCTACGAGCAGTACTTC
CASSLRLSYEQYF
>TRBV20-1|TRBJ2-1|many|TRBD1
TGCAGTGCTAGAAAGTCTGACAGGGGGTACAATGAGCAGTTCTTC
CSARKSDRGYNEQFF